This is a list of T cell receptor beta chains from one sample in a study of blood T cell repertoires in COVID-19. Method: immunoSEQ multiplex PCR; TCRdb's copy keeps in-frame clones and lacks some. This sample has 290,000 or so clones, with more than 75% found just once. The sequencing sample was made of PBMCs or T cells enriched from blood (not recorded which). The receptor set was obtained from a woman aged 18 to 35 who had recovered from COVID-19. The CDR3 runs from the conserved cysteine through the conserved F or W. A D gene is named only where the DNA matches it firmly. Rows may omit the clone size; those that give it use once, few, many or a size class.

V	D	size	J	CDR3	DNA
TRBV4-1	.	.	TRBJ2-1	CASSLRTRLSRLIWQYIGQFF	TGCGCCAGCAGCCTCCGAACTAGGTTGAGCAGACTAATTTGGCAATATATCGGGCAGTTCTTC
TRBV9	TRBD2	.	TRBJ2-1	CASSVSSGGGNDEQFF	TGTGCCAGCAGCGTATCTAGCGGGGGAGGTAACGATGAGCAGTTCTTC
TRBV5-5	.	once	TRBJ2-7	CASSFSVDEQYF	TGTGCCAGCAGCTTTTCGGTGGACGAGCAGTACTTC
TRBV10-1	.	few	TRBJ1-1	CASSEAREHTEAFF	TGCGCCAGCAGTGAGGCCCGGGAGCACACTGAAGCTTTCTTT
TRBV4-1	.	.	TRBJ1-4	CASSPVVGASHEKLFF	TGCGCCAGCAGCCCCGTAGTGGGGGCGAGTCATGAAAAACTGTTTTTT
TRBV15	.	.	TRBJ2-1	CATSREAQVLGNEQFF	TGTGCCACCAGCAGGGAGGCGCAGGTCTTGGGGAATGAGCAGTTCTTC
TRBV7-8	TRBD1	.	TRBJ1-5	CASSLDDRGQPQHF	TGTGCCAGCAGCTTAGACGACAGGGGACAGCCCCAGCATTTT
TRBV12-3/TRBV12-4	TRBD1	.	TRBJ1-1	CASTKTGLTEAFF	TGTGCCAGCACCAAGACAGGGCTGACTGAAGCTTTCTTT
TRBV7-2	TRBD2	once	TRBJ2-5	CASSLTSGKETQYF	TGTGCCAGCAGCCTGACTAGCGGGAAAGAGACCCAGTACTTC
TRBV7-3	TRBD2	.	TRBJ2-2	CASSSRLAGGNTGELFF	TGTGCCAGCAGCTCGCGACTAGCGGGAGGGAACACCGGGGAGCTGTTTTTT
TRBV23-1	.	.	TRBJ1-2	CASSRIAGKDGYTF	TGCGCCAGCAGTCGCATCGCGGGGAAAGATGGCTACACCTTC
TRBV7-3	.	.	TRBJ2-6	CASSPPGANVLTF	TGTGCCAGCAGCCCCCCAGGGGCCAACGTCCTGACTTTC
TRBV6-1	TRBD1	.	TRBJ1-2	CASSERQGARGYTF	TGTGCCAGCAGTGAACGACAGGGGGCGCGCGGCTACACCTTC
TRBV6-1	.	.	TRBJ2-7	CASSEASTVREQYF	TGTGCCAGCAGTGAAGCTTCAACGGTTCGGGAGCAGTACTTC
TRBV6-6	TRBD2	.	TRBJ2-1	CASSYDGRGYNEQFF	TGTGCCAGCAGTTACGACGGGAGGGGCTACAATGAGCAGTTCTTC
TRBV10-3	.	.	TRBJ1-4	CAISHPGSNEKLFF	TGTGCCATCAGTCACCCCGGGTCTAATGAAAAACTGTTTTTT
TRBV19	TRBD2	.	TRBJ2-3	CASASAGSTDTQYF	TGTGCCAGTGCATCAGCGGGGAGCACAGATACGCAGTATTTT
TRBV27	.	few	TRBJ1-1	CASRGLGSEAFF	TGTGCCAGCAGAGGACTGGGCTCTGAAGCTTTCTTT
TRBV6-1	.	.	TRBJ1-2	CASSEDAGSFYGYTF	TGTGCCAGCAGTGAGGACGCGGGAAGCTTCTATGGCTACACCTTC
TRBV19	.	few	TRBJ2-2	CASRTGNGPGELFF	TGTGCCAGTAGAACAGGGAATGGCCCCGGGGAGCTGTTTTTT
TRBV10-2	.	.	TRBJ2-6	CASSRGSGANVLTF	TGCGCCAGCAGTCGGGGGTCCGGGGCCAACGTCCTGACTTTC
TRBV7-9	.	.	TRBJ2-5	CASSLGFSETQYF	TGTGCCAGCAGCTTAGGTTTTAGCGAGACCCAGTACTTC
TRBV5-1	TRBD2	.	TRBJ2-7	CASSQGLAGIYEQYF	TGCGCCAGCAGCCAGGGACTAGCGGGAATCTACGAGCAGTACTTC
TRBV19	TRBD1	.	TRBJ1-2	CASSPEGAYGYTF	TGTGCCAGTAGTCCTGAGGGGGCGTATGGCTACACCTTC